The 6 T cell receptor beta chains below come from one sample, sequenced in a study of shared clonotypes between healthy human individuals. The naive CD8 subset, CD45RO-negative cells positively selected for CCR7, excluded terminally differentiated effector memory CD45RA+ cells. Profiling relied on immunoSEQ multiplex PCR, and the TCRdb table lists in-frame clones only, not all of them. The data hold hundreds of thousands of clones, with approximately 90% observed a single time. Sequences were obtained from naive CD8+ T cells sorted from blood. Receptor source: a man aged 25 to 45 in good health.

J is TRBJ2-2 and V is TRBV4-3, with 8 bases that match TRBD2. Trimming took 0 bases from V and 4 from J; bases not matched to a gene: 7. Germline V gene data show CDR1 as LGHNA and CDR2 as YSLEER. The CDR3 has 17 residues. The CDR3 bases are TGCGCCAGCAGCCAAGATAGGACCGGGAGGGCCACCGGGGAGCTGTTTTTT. Its translation is CASSQDRTGRATGELFF.

The rearrangement joins TRBV30 to TRBJ1-4; D remains ambiguous. The CDR3 sequence is 13 residues long. Germline V lookup: CDR1 GTSNPN, CDR2 SVGIG (reference sequence). V shed 3 bases and J shed 0 bases, with 5 bases lying between them. CDR3 in amino acids: CAWRAPTNEKLFF. The CDR3 DNA follows: TGTGCCTGGAGGGCACCAACTAATGAAAAACTGTTTTTT.

CDR3 coding DNA: TGTGCCAGCAGTGTATACGGACCCAACACTGAAGCTTTCTTT. This codes for CASSVYGPNTEAFF. The rearrangement uses TRBV6-1 and TRBJ1-1; D not resolved. The ends were cut back, 4 bases at V and 2 bases at J, with 11 bases in the middle. The CDR3 is 14 residues long. CDR1 MNHNS and CDR2 SASEGT come from the germline V gene.

This chain uses TRBV11-2 with TRBJ2-2; the D call may be TRBD1 or TRBD2 (5 bases each). The CDR3 has 16 amino acids. V was shortened by 5 bases and J by 0 bases, with 13 bases between the two germline ends. Germline V lookup: CDR1 SGHAT, CDR2 FQNNGV. The DNA for the CDR3 is TGTGCCAGCAGCCTCCGGGGCGTCTCGAACACCGGGGAGCTGTTTTTT. Translating gives CASSLRGVSNTGELFF.

The gene calls are TRBV6-5 and TRBJ2-7, with D perhaps matching TRBD2 (6 bases). Germline CDR1 reads MNHEY; CDR2 reads SVGAGI. Between the trimmed V and J ends, which lost 3 bases and 4 bases, there was a span of 13 bases. The CDR3 sequence is 14 residues long. Here the CDR3 DNA reads TGTGCCAGCAGTTATGGGGGGTACGGGTACGAGCAGTACTTC. As protein: CASSYGGYGYEQYF.

This clone was seen repeatedly, ten times or more. V is TRBV6-5 and J is TRBJ1-2, with unresolved D. Between the trimmed V and J ends, which lost 3 bases and 7 bases, there was a span of 12 bases. The CDR3 runs 13 residues. Germline loops: CDR1 MNHEY, CDR2 SVGAGI. The CDR3 bases are TGTGCCAGCAGTTATGCCCTAAGCCGTGGCTACACCTTC. Its translation: CASSYALSRGYTF.